The 17 T cell receptor beta chains listed next were all sequenced from one sample in a study of read filtering for tumor transcriptome and immune sequencing. This library used roughly 430 ng RNA and molecular barcoded adaptors spanning alpha/delta and beta/gamma chains. TCRdb ran MiXCR on the reads and lists one entry per CDR3 protein. This table holds about 47,000 distinct CDR3 sequences, approximately 12% found once. Sequencing input: a population of CD138-negative cells sorted from bone marrow. The receptors shown here come from a donor at least 40 years old with multiple myeloma.

Concerning this clonotype itself: With a much larger clone just one base away, this may be a read error. The chain couples TRBV6-5 to TRBJ2-6; D may be TRBD1 (6 bases). The germline V gene has CDR1 MNHEY and CDR2 SVGAGI. This CDR3 comprises 12 residues. The CDR3 DNA is TGTGCCAGCAGTTCAGGGGCCACCGTCCTGACTTTC. Translation gives CASSSGATVLTF.

Many counts were recorded for this clonotype. This chain uses TRBV20-1 with TRBJ2-7; 9 bases are a match to TRBD1. Germline V gene lookup returns CDR1 DFQATT and CDR2 SNEGSKA (reference sequence). The CDR3 has 16 amino acids. V lost 6 bases and J lost 2; bases outside the gene matches: 14. The CDR3 is CSADYRGRLSAYEQYF. The CDR3 bases are TGCAGTGCGGACTACAGGGGGCGTCTTTCGGCCTACGAGCAGTACTTC.

This clonotype was counted at least ten times. This chain links TRBV4-1 with TRBJ1-5; 8 positions match TRBD1. The germline V gene encodes CDR1 MGHRA and CDR2 YSYEKL. Trimming cost V 1 base and J 0 bases; bases outside gene matches: 14. The CDR3 extends over 20 amino acids. CDR3 region: CASSQALIGGTGNSNQPQHF. CDR3 nucleotide sequence: TGCGCCAGCAGCCAAGCTCTGATTGGTGGGACAGGAAATAGCAATCAGCCCCAGCATTTT.

Ten or more counts support this clonotype. The V call is TRBV7-9, the J call TRBJ1-1; no firm D call. The CDR3 runs 14 residues. Trimming left V 1 base short and J 1 base short, with 7 bases between. The germline V gene has CDR1 SEHNR and CDR2 FQNEAQ (reference sequence). DNA of the CDR3: TGTGCCAGCAGCTTAGAAGGAGGGAACACTGAAGCTTTCTTT. Translating gives CASSLEGGNTEAFF. The full variable domain, completed using reference TRBV7-9 and TRBJ1-1, is DTGVSQNPRHKITKRGQNVTFRCDPISEHNRLYWYRQTLGQGPEFLTYFQNEAQLEKSRLLSDRFSAERPKGSFSTLEIQRTEQGDSAMYLCASSLEGGNTEAFFGQGTRLTVV.

This clonotype has at least ten counts. This rearrangement joins TRBV4-1 to TRBJ2-1, with 10 bases lining up with TRBD2. V trimming: 0 bases; J trimming: 7 bases; junction bases outside the gene matches: 3. The germline V gene encodes CDR1 MGHRA and CDR2 YSYEKL. CDR3 length: 15 residues. For the CDR3, the DNA is TGCGCCAGCAGCCAAGAAAGGACTAGCGGAAATGAGCAGTTCTTC. This codes for CASSQERTSGNEQFF.

Ten or more counts support this clonotype. The rearrangement links TRBV5-1 to TRBJ1-2; D unclear. Germline V CDR1 and CDR2: SGHRS, YFSETQ. CDR3 length equals 15 residues. Trimming took 0 bases from V and 7 from J, leaving 16 bases between them. DNA of the CDR3: TGCGCCAGCAGCTTGGTGGCTGGTGGGGATGGTGGCTACACCTTC. Its translation: CASSLVAGGDGGYTF.

This clonotype showed up many times. V gene TRBV6-5 combines with J gene TRBJ1-5; D might be TRBD1 (5 bases). From germline, CDR1 is MNHEY and CDR2 SVGAGI. V gave up 6 bases and J gave up 5 bases, with 23 bases separating them. The CDR3 contains 17 residues. CDR3 region: CASSQTFGGIIYQPQHF. The CDR3 bases are TGTGCCAGCAGCCAGACCTTTGGGGGGATAATATATCAGCCCCAGCATTTT.

Many counts were recorded for this clonotype. The J gene is TRBJ2-3, the V gene TRBV5-6; D call uncertain. This CDR3 has 16 residues. Germline CDR1 and CDR2: SGHDT and YYEEEE. Trimming took off 3 bases at V and 0 bases at J, with 14 bases between the two ends. The CDR3 loop is CASSWTVGSSTDTQYF. The CDR3 DNA is TGTGCCAGCAGCTGGACCGTGGGGTCTAGCACAGATACGCAGTATTTT.

In its sample, this clonotype was seen many times. The chain recombines TRBV3-1 with TRBJ2-1, with a weak D call TRBD1 (6 bases). Trimming shortened V by 1 base and J by 6 bases, and 16 bases separated the two germline ends. Germline V gives CDR1 LGHDT, CDR2 YNNKEL (reference sequence). This CDR3 region has 16 residues. CDR3 residues: CASSQAGAGVGNEQFF. The CDR3 nucleotides are TGTGCCAGCAGCCAAGCTGGAGCAGGGGTGGGCAATGAGCAGTTCTTC.

This clonotype was seen at least ten times. This chain joins TRBV28 and TRBJ2-1; D is perhaps TRBD1 (5 bases). V was pared by 6 bases and J by 1 base, with 13 bases between. The CDR3 is 15 residues long. Germline CDR1 reads MDHEN; CDR2 reads SYDVKM. CDR3 loop: CASRVDSGSYNEQFF. CDR3 nucleotide sequence: TGTGCCAGCAGAGTGGATTCAGGGTCCTACAATGAGCAGTTCTTC. The variable domain in full, with the rest retrieved from reference TRBV28 and TRBJ2-1, is DVKVTQSSRYLVKRTGEKVFLECVQDMDHENMFWYRQDPGLGLRLIYFSYDVKMKEKGDIPEGYSVSREKKERFSLILESASTNQTSMYLCASRVDSGSYNEQFFGPGTRLTVL.

This clonotype showed up many times. The V and J genes are TRBV20-1 and TRBJ2-1; perhaps TRBD2 as D (5 bases). Germline V gives CDR1 DFQATT, CDR2 SNEGSKA (reference sequence). V was trimmed by 5 bases and J by 6 bases, leaving 23 bases between them. The CDR3 loop spans 16 amino acids. CDR3 nucleotides: TGCAGTGCTGGACTGCCCGGGTCCAGAGAGGCCAATGAGCAGTTCTTC. This sequence encodes CSAGLPGSREANEQFF.

Many counts were recorded for this clonotype. The genes are TRBV7-9 and TRBJ2-3, with a tentative D call TRBD1 (5 bases). This CDR3 region has 13 residues. Looked up from germline, CDR1 is SEHNR and CDR2 is FQNEAQ (reference sequence). V lost 7 bases and J lost 2, with 10 bases in between. The CDR3 region has the DNA TGTGCCAGCACAAGACAGCACACAGATACGCAGTATTTT. The encoded protein is CASTRQHTDTQYF.

The chain has TRBV27 and TRBJ1-5; 8 bases map to TRBD1. The V and J ends lost 4 bases and 3 bases, in that order; junction bases with no gene match: 2. Germline CDR1 MNHEY, CDR2 SMNVEV (reference sequence). The CDR3 loop spans 14 amino acids. CDR3 DNA sequence: TGTGCCAGCAGTTGGGGACAGGTCAATCAGCCCCAGCATTTT. It codes for CASSWGQVNQPQHF.

This clonotype has ten or more counts. This chain uses TRBV6-1 with TRBJ2-2, with D hard to call. The CDR3 runs 15 residues. Between the trimmed V and J ends, which lost 4 bases and 0 bases, there was a span of 9 bases. In germline, CDR1 is MNHNS, CDR2 SASEGT. The CDR3, as DNA: TGTGCCAGCAGTGTAGGACCGACGAACACCGGGGAGCTGTTTTTT. Encoded protein: CASSVGPTNTGELFF.

This clonotype was counted at least ten times. The rearrangement links TRBV6-5 to TRBJ2-1; D gene ambiguous. Germline CDR1 MNHEY, CDR2 SVGAGI. V shed 5 bases and J shed 0 bases, with 11 bases lying between them. CDR3 size: 15 residues. This chain's CDR3 is CASSITRSSYNEQFF. In DNA, the CDR3 is TGTGCCAGCAGTATTACACGGAGCTCCTACAATGAGCAGTTCTTC.

This clonotype has only one observation. A single base separates this from a much larger clone, so it may be a read error. A read error is likely, as this CDR3 ends without the conserved phenylalanine or tryptophan. No DNA is shown, since the ends of the CDR3 on it are uncertain; the CDR3 is the one TCRdb lists. The chain uses TRBV28 and TRBJ2-7; TRBD2, as called in the table, went unchecked against the DNA. With termini counted, the CDR3 has 12 amino acids. Germline V gives CDR1 MDHEN, CDR2 SYDVKM. The CDR3 sequence: CASSPGLAGPYI.

Ten or more counts support this clonotype. This chain uses TRBV7-2 with TRBJ1-2, with D hard to call. Germline V gene lookup returns CDR1 SGHTA and CDR2 FQGNSA. V was pared by 4 bases and J by 4 bases, with 22 bases between. The CDR3 loop spans 17 amino acids. The CDR3 DNA sequence: TGTGCCAGCAGCTCCGGTTTCCGGGAGCAAAACGTCTATGGCTACACCTTC. It is translated as CASSSGFREQNVYGYTF.